The table lists the clone carrying this TCR beta chain with a count of one. Germline V gene lookup returns CDR1 LNHDA and CDR2 SQIVND (reference sequence). The CDR3 spans 15 residues. V lost 9 bases and J 7 bases, leaving 22 bases between the germline ends. Only in-frame clones appear in the TCRdb table, and some are missing; sequencing was by immunoSEQ multiplex PCR. Of fewer than 60,000 clones listed, about nine tenths are singletons. The record originates from a study of glioma-infiltrating T cells after dendritic cell vaccination. Time point meaning: after dendritic cell vaccination, including at tumor progression/relapse.

This clonotype was obtained from a human donor with glioblastoma. The J gene is TRBJ1-5, the V gene TRBV19; unclear D gene. Sequencing was performed on blood, taken after dendritic cell vaccination. CDR3 coding DNA: TGTGCCAGCCACAACGGCGGGGAAAGGAGGCAGCCCCAGCATTTT. Its protein is CASHNGGERRQPQHF.